Following are 16 T cell receptor beta chains from one sample sequenced in a study of CXCR3-negative and CXCR3-positive naive CD8 T cells. TRB cDNA libraries were made by UMI-labeled 5' RACE. TCRdb re-called the 5' RACE reads, yielding one record per CDR3 amino acid sequence without DNA. The data include approximately 60,000 distinct CDR3 sequences; the top ten clones carry 20% to 30%. What was sequenced was memory CD8+ T cells from blood. The receptor source for this set is a human donor in good health. Some clones in this sample may be carry-over from other donors' samples.

This sequence joins TRBV29-1 and TRBJ1-1. The CDR3 covers 12 residues. The germline V gene has CDR1 SQVTM and CDR2 ANQGSEA. The CDR3 spells CSVVWVNTEAFF.

CDR3 region: CSAKMAGVDQPQHF. The genes are TRBV20-1 and TRBJ1-5; with no DNA, the TCRdb D assignment of TRBD1 cannot be verified. The CDR3 is made up of 14 amino acids. Per the germline V gene, CDR1 is DFQATT and CDR2 is SNEGSKA (reference sequence).

This chain links TRBV6-6 with TRBJ1-6; the D call from TCRdb, TRBD1, cannot be confirmed without DNA. The CDR3 spans 15 residues. CDR1 is MNHNY, CDR2 SVGAGI, per germline (reference sequence). The chain's CDR3 is CASSSRDRAGSPLHF.

The V and J genes are TRBV3-1 and TRBJ2-1; TCRdb's D call of TRBD1 is untestable without DNA. Germline V lookup: CDR1 LGHDT, CDR2 YNNKEL (reference sequence). CDR3 size: 16 residues. The CDR3 here is CASSPLDRGSYNEQFF.

CDR3 residues: CASTLGHGRNF. The rearrangement joins TRBV12-3 or TRBV12-4 to TRBJ2-3; absent DNA, TCRdb's TRBD1 call cannot be checked. The length of the CDR3 is 11 residues.

The V and J genes are TRBV20-1 and TRBJ2-4; TCRdb reports TRBD1, a call that lacks DNA to check it against. This CDR3 is 14 amino acids long. The germline CDR1 and CDR2 sequences are DFQATT and SNEGSKA (reference sequence). The CDR3 here is CSALGRGAKNIQYF.

This chain uses TRBV5-1 with TRBJ1-2; TCRdb indicates TRBD1, and absent DNA this call remains unverified. The CDR3 runs 11 residues. CDR1 and CDR2 (germline): SGHRS, YFSETQ. This CDR3 is CASSYRDGYTF.

The J gene is TRBJ2-7, the V gene TRBV4-3; TCRdb designates TRBD1, a call that cannot be tested without DNA. The CDR3 runs to 15 residues. CDR1 is LGHNA and CDR2 is YSLEER in the germline V gene. This CDR3 is CASSSVRDSTYEQYF.

The chain combines TRBV29-1 with TRBJ1-5; lacking DNA, the TRBD1 call made by TCRdb goes unchecked. Germline V gene data show CDR1 as SQVTM and CDR2 as ANQGSEA. The CDR3 extends over 12 amino acids. CDR3: CSVGQGGQPQHF.

J is TRBJ1-3 and V is TRBV28. The CDR3 contains 13 residues. The germline V gene encodes CDR1 MDHEN and CDR2 SYDVKM. CDR3 sequence: CASSERGATGIYF.

V and J are TRBV4-2 and TRBJ2-7. The CDR3 contains 13 residues. Germline lookup yields CDR1 LGHNA and CDR2 YNFKEQ. The CDR3 spells CASSLWTAYEQYF.

The chain uses TRBV20-1 and TRBJ1-1; TCRdb picks TRBD1, but there is no DNA to check that call. CDR3 length equals 15 residues. Germline lookup yields CDR1 DFQATT and CDR2 SNEGSKA (reference sequence). The CDR3 here is CSAREPDRGFSEAFF.

The genes are TRBV5-6 and TRBJ2-5; there is no DNA to check the TCRdb D call of TRBD1. The CDR3 runs to 15 residues. Per germline, CDR1 SGHDT and CDR2 YYEEEE. CDR3 residues: CASSLPGAYQETQYF.

The chain recombines TRBV5-1 with TRBJ1-1. The CDR3 is 14 amino acids. In germline, CDR1 is SGHRS, CDR2 YFSETQ. This CDR3 is CASSLDRGDTEAFF.

The J gene is TRBJ1-1, the V gene TRBV20-1; TCRdb's D call, TRBD1, is unchecked because there is no DNA. CDR1 and CDR2 (germline): DFQATT, SNEGSKA (reference sequence). The CDR3 is made up of 15 amino acids. CDR3 amino acids: CSARPVGGWDTEAFF.

The chain uses TRBV6-2 or TRBV6-3 and TRBJ2-4. This CDR3 is 14 amino acids long. Germline values: CDR1 MNHEY, CDR2 SVGEGT. Here the CDR3 reads CASSYSTSSDIQYF.